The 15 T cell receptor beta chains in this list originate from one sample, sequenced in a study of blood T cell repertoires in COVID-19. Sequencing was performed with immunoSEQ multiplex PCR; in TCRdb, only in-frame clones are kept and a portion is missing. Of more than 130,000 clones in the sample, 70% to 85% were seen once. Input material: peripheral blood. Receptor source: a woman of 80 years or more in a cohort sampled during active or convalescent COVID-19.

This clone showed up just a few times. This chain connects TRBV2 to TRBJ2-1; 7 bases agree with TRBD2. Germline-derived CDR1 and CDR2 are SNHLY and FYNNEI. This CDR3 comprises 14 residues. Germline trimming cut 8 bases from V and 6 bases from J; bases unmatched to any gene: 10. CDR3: CASLGLTSVNEQFF. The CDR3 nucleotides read TGTGCCAGCCTAGGACTAACTAGCGTCAATGAGCAGTTCTTC.

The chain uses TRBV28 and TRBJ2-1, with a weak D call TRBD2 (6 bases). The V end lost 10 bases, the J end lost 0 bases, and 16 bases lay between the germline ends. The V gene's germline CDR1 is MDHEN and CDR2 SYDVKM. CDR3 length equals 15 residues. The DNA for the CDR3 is TGTGCCACCCCGCCGGGGGAAAGCTCCTACAATGAGCAGTTCTTC. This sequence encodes CATPPGESSYNEQFF.

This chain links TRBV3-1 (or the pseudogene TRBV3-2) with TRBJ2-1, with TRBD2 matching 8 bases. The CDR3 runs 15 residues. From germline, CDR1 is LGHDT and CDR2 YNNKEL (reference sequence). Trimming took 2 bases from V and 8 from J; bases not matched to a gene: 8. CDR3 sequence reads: CASSQPGTSVDEQFF. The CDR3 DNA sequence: TGTGCCAGCAGCCAACCTGGGACTAGTGTCGATGAGCAGTTCTTC.

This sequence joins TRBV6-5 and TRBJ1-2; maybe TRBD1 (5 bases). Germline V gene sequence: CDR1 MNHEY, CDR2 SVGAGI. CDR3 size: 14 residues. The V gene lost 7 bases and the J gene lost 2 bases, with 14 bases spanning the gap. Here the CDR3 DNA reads TGTGCCAGCACCAACGGGGGATCCAACTATGGCTACACCTTC. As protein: CASTNGGSNYGYTF.

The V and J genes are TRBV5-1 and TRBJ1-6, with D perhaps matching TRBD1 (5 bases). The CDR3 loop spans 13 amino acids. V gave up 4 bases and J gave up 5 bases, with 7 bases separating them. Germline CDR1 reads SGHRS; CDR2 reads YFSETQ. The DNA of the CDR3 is TGCGCCAGCAGCGGGGCAGATAATTCACCCCTCCACTTT. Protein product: CASSGADNSPLHF.

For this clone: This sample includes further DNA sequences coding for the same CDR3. The DNA of the CDR3 is TGTGCCAGTAGTAGCGGGGGGGCGAACACCGGGGAGCTGTTTTTT. Translation gives CASSSGGANTGELFF. The chain uses TRBV19 and TRBJ2-2, with 9 bases lining up with TRBD2. The V and J ends lost 4 bases and 0 bases, in that order; junction bases with no gene match: 0. Germline-derived CDR1 and CDR2 are LNHDA and SQIVND (reference sequence). The CDR3 length is 15 residues. The full variable domain, completed using reference TRBV19 and TRBJ2-2, is DGGITQSPKYLFRKEGQNVTLSCEQNLNHDAMYWYRQDPGQGLRLIYYSQIVNDFQKGDIAEGYSVSREKKESFPLTVTSAQKNPTAFYLCASSSGGANTGELFFGEGSRLTVL.

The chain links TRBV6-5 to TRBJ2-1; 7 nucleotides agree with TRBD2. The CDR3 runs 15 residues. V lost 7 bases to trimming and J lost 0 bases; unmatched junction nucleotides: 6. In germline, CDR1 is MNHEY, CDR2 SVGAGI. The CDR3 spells CASISSGNSYNEQFF. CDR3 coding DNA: TGTGCCAGCATCTCAAGCGGGAACTCCTACAATGAGCAGTTCTTC.

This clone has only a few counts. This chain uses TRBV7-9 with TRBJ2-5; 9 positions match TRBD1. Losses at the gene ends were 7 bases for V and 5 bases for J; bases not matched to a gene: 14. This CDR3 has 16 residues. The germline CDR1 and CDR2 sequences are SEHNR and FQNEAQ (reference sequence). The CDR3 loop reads CASTEKTGGSYETQYF. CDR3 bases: TGTGCCAGCACCGAAAAGACAGGGGGGTCTTATGAGACCCAGTACTTC.

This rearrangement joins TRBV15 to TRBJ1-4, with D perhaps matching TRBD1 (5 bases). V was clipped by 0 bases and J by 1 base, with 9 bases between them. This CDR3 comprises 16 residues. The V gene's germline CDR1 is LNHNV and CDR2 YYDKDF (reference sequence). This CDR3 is CATSRDLGGTNEKLFF. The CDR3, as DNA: TGTGCCACCAGCAGAGATCTGGGGGGAACTAATGAAAAACTGTTTTTT.

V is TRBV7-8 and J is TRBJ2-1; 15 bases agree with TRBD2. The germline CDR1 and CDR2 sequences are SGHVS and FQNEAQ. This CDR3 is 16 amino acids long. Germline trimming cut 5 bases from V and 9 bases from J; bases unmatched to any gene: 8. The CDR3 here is CASSTGLAGGRGEQFF. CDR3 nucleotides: TGTGCCAGCAGCACAGGACTAGCGGGGGGGCGGGGTGAGCAGTTCTTC. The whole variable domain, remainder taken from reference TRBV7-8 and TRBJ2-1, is GAGVSQSPRYKVAKRGQDVALRCDPISGHVSLFWYQQALGQGPEFLTYFQNEAQLDKSGLPSDRFFAERPEGSVSTLKIQRTQQEDSAVYLCASSTGLAGGRGEQFFGPGTRLTVL.

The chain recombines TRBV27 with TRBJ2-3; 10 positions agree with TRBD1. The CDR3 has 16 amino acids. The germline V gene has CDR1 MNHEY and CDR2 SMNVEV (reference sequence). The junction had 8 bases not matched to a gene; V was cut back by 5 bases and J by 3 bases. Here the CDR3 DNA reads TGTGCCAGCAGTGCCCGGGACAGGGGATGGACAGATACGCAGTATTTT. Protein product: CASSARDRGWTDTQYF.

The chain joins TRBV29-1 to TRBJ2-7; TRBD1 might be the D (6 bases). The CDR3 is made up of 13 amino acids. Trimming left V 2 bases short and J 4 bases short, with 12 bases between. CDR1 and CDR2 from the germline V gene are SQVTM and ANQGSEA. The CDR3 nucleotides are TGCAGCGTTGAATTACAGGGTCCGTACGAGCAGTACTTC. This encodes CSVELQGPYEQYF.

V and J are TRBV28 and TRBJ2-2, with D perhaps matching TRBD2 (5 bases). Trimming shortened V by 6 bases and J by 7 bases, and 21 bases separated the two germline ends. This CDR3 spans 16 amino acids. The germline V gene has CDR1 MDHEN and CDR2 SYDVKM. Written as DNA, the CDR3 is TGTGCCAGCAGCAAAAGAGGGCTAGCTTTGCTCGGGGAGCTGTTTTTT. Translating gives CASSKRGLALLGELFF.

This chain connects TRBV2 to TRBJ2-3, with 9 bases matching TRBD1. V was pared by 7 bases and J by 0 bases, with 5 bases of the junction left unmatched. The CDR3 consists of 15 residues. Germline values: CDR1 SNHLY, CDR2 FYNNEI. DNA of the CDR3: TGTGCCAGCATCCGGGACAGGGCTAGCACAGATACGCAGTATTTT. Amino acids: CASIRDRASTDTQYF.

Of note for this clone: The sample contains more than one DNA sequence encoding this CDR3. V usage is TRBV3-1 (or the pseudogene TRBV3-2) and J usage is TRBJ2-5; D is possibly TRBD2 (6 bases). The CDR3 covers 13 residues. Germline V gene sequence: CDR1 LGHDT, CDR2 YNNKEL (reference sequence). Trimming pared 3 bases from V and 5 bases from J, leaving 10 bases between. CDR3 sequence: CASSQRGGETQYF. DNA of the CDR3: TGTGCCAGCAGCCAGCGGGGAGGCGAGACCCAGTACTTC.